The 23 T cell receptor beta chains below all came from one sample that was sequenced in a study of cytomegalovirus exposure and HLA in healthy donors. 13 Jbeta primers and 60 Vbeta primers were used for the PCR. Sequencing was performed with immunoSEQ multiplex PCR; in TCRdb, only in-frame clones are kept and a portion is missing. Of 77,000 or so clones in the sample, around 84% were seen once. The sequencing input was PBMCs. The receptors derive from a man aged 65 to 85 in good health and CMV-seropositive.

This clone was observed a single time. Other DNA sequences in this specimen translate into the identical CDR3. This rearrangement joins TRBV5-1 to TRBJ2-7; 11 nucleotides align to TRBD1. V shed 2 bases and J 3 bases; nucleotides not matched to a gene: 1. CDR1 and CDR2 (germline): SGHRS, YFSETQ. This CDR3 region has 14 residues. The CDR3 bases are TGCGCCAGCAGCTTTGGGACAGGGGGCTACGAGCAGTACTTC. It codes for CASSFGTGGYEQYF.

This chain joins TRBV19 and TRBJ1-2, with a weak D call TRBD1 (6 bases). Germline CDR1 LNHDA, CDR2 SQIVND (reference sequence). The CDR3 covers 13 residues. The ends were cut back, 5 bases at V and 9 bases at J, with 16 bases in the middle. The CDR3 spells CASSLPAGVRYTF. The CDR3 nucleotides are TGTGCCAGTAGTCTACCGGCAGGGGTACGCTACACCTTC.

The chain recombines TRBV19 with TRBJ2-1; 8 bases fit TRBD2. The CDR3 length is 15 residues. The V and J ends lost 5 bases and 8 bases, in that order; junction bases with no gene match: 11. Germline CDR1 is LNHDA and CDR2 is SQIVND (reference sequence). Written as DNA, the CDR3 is TGTGCCAGTAGTCCCCAGGTAGCGGGGCTATATGAGCAGTTCTTC. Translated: CASSPQVAGLYEQFF.

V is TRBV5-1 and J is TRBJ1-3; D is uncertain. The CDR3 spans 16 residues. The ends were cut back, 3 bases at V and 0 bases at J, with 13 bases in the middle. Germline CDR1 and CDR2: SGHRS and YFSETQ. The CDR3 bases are TGCGCCAGCAGCTACGACGACACGAGCTCTGGAAACACCATATATTTT. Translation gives CASSYDDTSSGNTIYF. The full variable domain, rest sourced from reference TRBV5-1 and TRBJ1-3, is KAGVTQTPRYLIKTRGQQVTLSCSPISGHRSVSWYQQTPGQGLQFLFEYFSETQRNKGNFPGRFSGRQFSNSRSEMNVSTLELGDSALYLCASSYDDTSSGNTIYFGEGSWLTVV.

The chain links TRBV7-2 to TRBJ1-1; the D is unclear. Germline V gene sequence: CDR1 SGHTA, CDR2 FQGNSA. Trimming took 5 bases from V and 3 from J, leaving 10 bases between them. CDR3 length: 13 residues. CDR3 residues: CASSPTIDTEAFF. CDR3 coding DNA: TGTGCCAGCAGCCCCACTATTGACACTGAAGCTTTCTTT.

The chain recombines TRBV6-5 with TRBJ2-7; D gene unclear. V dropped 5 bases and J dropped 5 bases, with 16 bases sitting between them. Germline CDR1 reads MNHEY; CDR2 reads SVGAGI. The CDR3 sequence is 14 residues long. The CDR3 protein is CASSGSQRGHEQYF. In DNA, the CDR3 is TGTGCCAGCAGTGGGTCCCAAAGAGGCCACGAGCAGTACTTC.

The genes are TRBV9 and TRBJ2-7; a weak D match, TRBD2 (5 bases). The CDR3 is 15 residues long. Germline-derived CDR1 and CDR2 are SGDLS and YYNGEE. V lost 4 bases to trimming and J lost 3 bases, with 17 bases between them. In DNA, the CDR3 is TGTGCCAGCAGCTCCCAGGACTCGTTGGGCTACGAGCAGTACTTC. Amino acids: CASSSQDSLGYEQYF.

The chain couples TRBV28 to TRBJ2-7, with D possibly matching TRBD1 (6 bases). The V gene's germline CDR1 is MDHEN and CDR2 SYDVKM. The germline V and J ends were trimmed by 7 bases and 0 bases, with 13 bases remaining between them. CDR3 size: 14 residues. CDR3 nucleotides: TGTGCCAGCAAAAGGACAGCGAGCTCCTACGAGCAGTACTTC. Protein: CASKRTASSYEQYF.

CDR3 DNA: TGTGCCAGCACAGGAGGAACTGAAGCTTTCTTT. It is translated as CASTGGTEAFF. The chain is built from TRBV6-5 and TRBJ1-1; no reliable D call. The CDR3 contains 11 residues. Germline V gene lookup returns CDR1 MNHEY and CDR2 SVGAGI. V shed 7 bases and J shed 5 bases, with 8 bases lying between them.

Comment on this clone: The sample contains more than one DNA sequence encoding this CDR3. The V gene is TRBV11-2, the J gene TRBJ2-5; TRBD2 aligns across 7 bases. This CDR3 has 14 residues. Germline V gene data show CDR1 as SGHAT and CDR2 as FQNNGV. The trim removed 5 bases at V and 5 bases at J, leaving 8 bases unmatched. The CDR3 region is CASSLGTTQETQYF. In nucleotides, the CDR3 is TGTGCCAGCAGCCTCGGGACTACCCAGGAGACCCAGTACTTC.

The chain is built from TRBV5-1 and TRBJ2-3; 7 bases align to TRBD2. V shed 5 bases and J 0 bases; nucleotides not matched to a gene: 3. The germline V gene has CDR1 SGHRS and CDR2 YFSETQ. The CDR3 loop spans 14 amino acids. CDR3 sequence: CASRAGPSTDTQYF. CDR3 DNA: TGCGCCAGCAGAGCGGGGCCGAGCACAGATACGCAGTATTTT.

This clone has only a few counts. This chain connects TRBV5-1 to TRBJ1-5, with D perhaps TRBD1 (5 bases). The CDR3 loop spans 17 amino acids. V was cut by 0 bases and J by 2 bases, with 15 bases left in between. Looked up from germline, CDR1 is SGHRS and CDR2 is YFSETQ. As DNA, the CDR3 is TGCGCCAGCAGCTTGGTTAGGGGTTCGACTGGCAATCAGCCCCAGCATTTT. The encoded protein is CASSLVRGSTGNQPQHF. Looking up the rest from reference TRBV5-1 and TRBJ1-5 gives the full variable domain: KAGVTQTPRYLIKTRGQQVTLSCSPISGHRSVSWYQQTPGQGLQFLFEYFSETQRNKGNFPGRFSGRQFSNSRSEMNVSTLELGDSALYLCASSLVRGSTGNQPQHFGDGTRLSIL.

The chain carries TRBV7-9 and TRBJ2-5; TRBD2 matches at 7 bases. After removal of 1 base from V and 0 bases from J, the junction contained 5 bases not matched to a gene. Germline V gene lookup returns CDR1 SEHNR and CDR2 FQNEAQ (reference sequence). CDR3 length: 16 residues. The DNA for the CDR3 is TGTGCCAGCAGCTTAGTCGGACGGGGGGACCAAGAGACCCAGTACTTC. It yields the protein CASSLVGRGDQETQYF.

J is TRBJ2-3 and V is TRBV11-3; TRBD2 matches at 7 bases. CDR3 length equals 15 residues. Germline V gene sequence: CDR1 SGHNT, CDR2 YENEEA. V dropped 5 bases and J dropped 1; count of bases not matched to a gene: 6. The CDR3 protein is CASSPGGGGTDTQYF. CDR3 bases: TGTGCCAGCAGCCCGGGGGGTGGGGGCACAGATACGCAGTATTTT.

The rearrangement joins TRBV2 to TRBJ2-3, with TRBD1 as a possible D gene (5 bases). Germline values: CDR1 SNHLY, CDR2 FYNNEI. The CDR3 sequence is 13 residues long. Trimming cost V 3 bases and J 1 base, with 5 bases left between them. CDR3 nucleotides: TGTGCCAGCAGTGAGGGGCGCACAGATACGCAGTATTTT. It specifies CASSEGRTDTQYF.

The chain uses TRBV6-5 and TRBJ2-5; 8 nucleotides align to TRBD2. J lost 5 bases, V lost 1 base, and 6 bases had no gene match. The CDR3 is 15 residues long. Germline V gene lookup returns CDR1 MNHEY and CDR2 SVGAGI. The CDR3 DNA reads TGTGCCAGCAGTTACTGGCGGGGGGCTCGGGAGACCCAGTACTTC. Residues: CASSYWRGARETQYF.

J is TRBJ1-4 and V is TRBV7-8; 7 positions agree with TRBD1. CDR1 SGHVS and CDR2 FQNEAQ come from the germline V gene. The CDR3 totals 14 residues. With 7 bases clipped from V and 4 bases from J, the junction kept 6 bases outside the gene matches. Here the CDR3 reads CASTAGTVNEKLFF. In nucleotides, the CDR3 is TGTGCCAGCACGGCAGGGACAGTTAATGAAAAACTGTTTTTT.

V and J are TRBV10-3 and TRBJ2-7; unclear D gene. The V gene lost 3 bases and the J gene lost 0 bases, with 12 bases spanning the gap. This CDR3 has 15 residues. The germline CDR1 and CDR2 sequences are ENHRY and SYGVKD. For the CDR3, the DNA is TGTGCCATCAGTGATTCGACAACGTTCTCCTACGAGCAGTACTTC. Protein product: CAISDSTTFSYEQYF.

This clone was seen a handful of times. CDR3 bases: TGCGCCAGCGGCCGGGACAGGGGAGGGACTGAAGCTTTCTTT. Amino acids: CASGRDRGGTEAFF. The J gene is TRBJ1-1, the V gene TRBV10-2; TRBD1 matches at 10 bases. Per the germline V gene, CDR1 is WSHSY and CDR2 is SAAADI. There are 14 residues in the CDR3. J lost 5 bases, V lost 8 bases, and 8 bases had no gene match.

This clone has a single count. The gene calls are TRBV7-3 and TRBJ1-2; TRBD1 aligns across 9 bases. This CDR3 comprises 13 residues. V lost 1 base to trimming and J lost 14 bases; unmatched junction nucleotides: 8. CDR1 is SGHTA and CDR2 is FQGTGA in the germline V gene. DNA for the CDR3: TGTGCCAGCAGCTTAAGCGGGACAGGGACAGAGACCTTC. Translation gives CASSLSGTGTETF.

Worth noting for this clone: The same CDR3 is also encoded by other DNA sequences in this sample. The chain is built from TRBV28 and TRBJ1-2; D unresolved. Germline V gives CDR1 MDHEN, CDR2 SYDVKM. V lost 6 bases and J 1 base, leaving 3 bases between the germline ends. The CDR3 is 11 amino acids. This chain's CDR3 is CASSSNYGYTF. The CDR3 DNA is TGTGCCAGCAGCAGTAACTATGGCTACACCTTC.

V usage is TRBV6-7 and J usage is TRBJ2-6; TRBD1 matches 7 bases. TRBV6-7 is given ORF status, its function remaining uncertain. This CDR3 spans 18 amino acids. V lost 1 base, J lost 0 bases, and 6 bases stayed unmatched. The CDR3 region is CASSYFDRECSGANVLTF. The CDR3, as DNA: TGTGCCAGCAGTTACTTCGACAGGGAATGCTCTGGGGCCAACGTCCTGACTTTC.

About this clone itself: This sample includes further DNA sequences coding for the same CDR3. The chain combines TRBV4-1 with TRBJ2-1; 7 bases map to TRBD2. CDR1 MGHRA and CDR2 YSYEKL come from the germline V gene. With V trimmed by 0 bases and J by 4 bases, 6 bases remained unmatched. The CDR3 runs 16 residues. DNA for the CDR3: TGCGCCAGCAGCCAAGATCCTAGCGGACCTTACAATGAGCAGTTCTTC. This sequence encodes CASSQDPSGPYNEQFF.